This T cell receptor (beta chain) was found in a study of blood T cell repertoires in COVID-19. Background on the study: T cells, B-cell-depleted T cells, or PBMCs supplied cDNA or gDNA.

The CDR3 runs 15 residues. Trimming removed 8 bases from V and 6 bases from J; junction bases left unmatched: 9. CDR1 and CDR2 (germline): MNHEY, SVGAGI. Everyone who took part was 18 to 89 years old, and they came from fewer than 25 US areas. Categorization into cohorts depended on clinical history that participants reported. All exposed participants met a person with COVID-19 within 2 weeks before entering the study. TCRdb's copy holds only in-frame clones and misses some; the assay was immunoSEQ multiplex PCR. This table holds about 280,000 clones, approximately 80% found once. The source is a middle-aged man who had been exposed to COVID-19. The chain employs TRBV6-5 and TRBJ2-1; 11 bases fit TRBD2. The sample consisted of PBMCs or T cells enriched from blood (not recorded which). The CDR3 sequence: CASPPPSGRSNEQFF. CDR3 sequence (DNA): TGTGCCAGCCCTCCGCCTAGCGGGAGGAGCAATGAGCAGTTCTTC.